There are many counts of the clone carrying this T cell receptor beta chain. Its antigen remains unknown. Time point of the sample: newly diagnosed GD, antithyroid drugs for less than 3 months. Following extraction of RNA from PBMCs, that RNA was used to make the TCR library. Doctors identified Graves' disease using the American Thyroid Association guidelines. This sample was included in a study of regulatory T cells in long-lasting Graves disease. The authors built TCR beta libraries using iRepertoire HTBI primers and Arm-PCR of CDR3 regions. TCRdb re-called the multiplex PCR reads with MiXCR, one entry per CDR3 protein. The table records under 250,000 distinct CDR3 sequences, around 21% of them present only once. General study results and limits: Whereas about a thousand public clonotypes were shared by new patients, persistent patients shared more, at roughly 3,000. Blood alone, not thyroid tissue, was studied. It was in persistent disease that TRBV28, TRBJ1-2 and TRBJ2-5 were favored.

V was cut by 3 bases and J by 7 bases, with 7 bases left in between. CDR1 is MDHEN, CDR2 SYDVKM, per germline. The CDR3 runs 12 residues. The material sequenced was peripheral blood mononuclear cells (PBMCs), taken at new diagnosis, from a patient treated with antithyroid drugs. This receptor was taken from a female donor with Graves disease. The V call is TRBV28, the J call TRBJ1-5; D remains unclear. CDR3 sequence: CASSLRNQPQHF. For the CDR3, the DNA is TGTGCCAGCAGTTTGAGGAACCAGCCCCAGCATTTT.